These T cell receptor beta chains were read from a single sample in a study of shared clonotypes between healthy human individuals. Measured with immunoSEQ multiplex PCR; TCRdb has only the in-frame clones, and not every one. The sample carries more than 1.2 million clones, approximately 98.5% recorded once. The sample taken for sequencing was naive CD4+ T cells sorted from blood. The receptors shown here come from a man aged 25 to 40 in good health. CDR3s include the opening cysteine and the closing phenylalanine or tryptophan. The D gene is left open where the match is weak. Some rows have no size entry. The others give once, few or many, or a class for an expanded clone.

CDR3 length: 15
D gene: TRBD1
clone size: -
J gene: TRBJ2-7
V gene: TRBV5-5
CDR3 DNA: TGTGCCAGCAGTATCGGTCAGGGGGCGCTCAACGAGCAGTACTTC
CDR3 protein: CASSIGQGALNEQYF

CDR3 length: 18
D gene: TRBD1
clone size: -
J gene: TRBJ2-6
V gene: TRBV27
CDR3 DNA: TGTGCCAGCAGATACAGGGGGCTAATCCCCTCTGGGGCCAACGTCCTGACTTTC
CDR3 protein: CASRYRGLIPSGANVLTF

CDR3 length: 13
D gene: -
clone size: -
J gene: TRBJ1-5
V gene: TRBV7-9
CDR3 DNA: TGTGCCAGCAGCTCCGGGACGGCTGGGCCCCAGCATTTT
CDR3 protein: CASSSGTAGPQHF

CDR3 length: 18
D gene: TRBD1
clone size: -
J gene: TRBJ1-3
V gene: TRBV18
CDR3 DNA: TGTGCCAGCTCAGCTACAGGGGCGCCGTTGAGCTCTGGAAACACCATATATTTT
CDR3 protein: CASSATGAPLSSGNTIYF

CDR3 length: 15
D gene: -
clone size: -
J gene: TRBJ2-3
V gene: TRBV18
CDR3 DNA: TGTGCCAGCTCAGTCGTGGATCTCAGCACAGATACGCAGTATTTT
CDR3 protein: CASSVVDLSTDTQYF

CDR3 length: 14
D gene: -
clone size: -
J gene: TRBJ2-7
V gene: TRBV11-2
CDR3 DNA: TGTGCCAGCAGCATGGGGACCTCCATCTACGAGCAGTACTTC
CDR3 protein: CASSMGTSIYEQYF

CDR3 length: 16
D gene: TRBD2
clone size: -
J gene: TRBJ2-1
V gene: TRBV11-2
CDR3 DNA: TGTGCCAGCAGCTCACTAGCGGGAGTAGTGTTGAATGAGCAGTTCTTC
CDR3 protein: CASSSLAGVVLNEQFF

CDR3 length: 11
D gene: -
clone size: -
J gene: TRBJ1-2
V gene: TRBV20-1
CDR3 DNA: TGCAGTGCTAGAGACACACGTGGCTACACCTTC
CDR3 protein: CSARDTRGYTF

CDR3 length: 16
D gene: -
clone size: -
J gene: TRBJ1-4
V gene: TRBV28
CDR3 DNA: TGTGCCAGCAGTTTTGATTCCGGGACGACAGATGAAAAACTGTTTTTT
CDR3 protein: CASSFDSGTTDEKLFF

CDR3 length: 12
D gene: -
clone size: -
J gene: TRBJ1-3
V gene: TRBV15
CDR3 DNA: TGTGCCACCAGCAGAGATGAAAGGGTACTAAATTTT
CDR3 protein: CATSRDERVLNF

CDR3 length: 14
D gene: -
clone size: -
J gene: TRBJ1-5
V gene: TRBV19
CDR3 DNA: TGTGCCAGTAACGAATTAGGGGGCAATCAGCCCCAGCATTTT
CDR3 protein: CASNELGGNQPQHF

CDR3 length: 14
D gene: -
clone size: -
J gene: TRBJ1-1
V gene: TRBV18
CDR3 DNA: TGTGCCAGCTCACCGCAAAGATTGAACACTGAAGCTTTCTTT
CDR3 protein: CASSPQRLNTEAFF

CDR3 length: 17
D gene: TRBD1
clone size: -
J gene: TRBJ1-1
V gene: TRBV30
CDR3 DNA: TGTGCCTGGAGTGTACGCCTGACAGGGGGAAAGAACACTGAAGCTTTCTTT
CDR3 protein: CAWSVRLTGGKNTEAFF

CDR3 length: 14
D gene: TRBD1
clone size: -
J gene: TRBJ2-5
V gene: TRBV5-4
CDR3 DNA: TGTGCCAGCAGCTTGGGGACAGGCGAAGAGACCCAGTACTTC
CDR3 protein: CASSLGTGEETQYF

CDR3 length: 16
D gene: -
clone size: -
J gene: TRBJ2-3
V gene: TRBV5-1
CDR3 DNA: TGCGCCAGCAGCTTGGGGCAGGGGAGAGGTACAGATACGCAGTATTTT
CDR3 protein: CASSLGQGRGTDTQYF

CDR3 length: 15
D gene: TRBD1
clone size: -
J gene: TRBJ1-5
V gene: TRBV6-5
CDR3 DNA: TGTGCCAGCAGACAGACAGGGGGAGAGGGTCAGCCCCAGCATTTT
CDR3 protein: CASRQTGGEGQPQHF

CDR3 length: 15
D gene: TRBD2
clone size: -
J gene: TRBJ2-3
V gene: TRBV27
CDR3 DNA: TGTGCCAGCAGTTCCCCCAGCGGGAGAGGAGATACGCAGTATTTT
CDR3 protein: CASSSPSGRGDTQYF

CDR3 length: 15
D gene: -
clone size: once
J gene: TRBJ2-3
V gene: TRBV9
CDR3 DNA: TGTGCCAGCAGCGCCGACAAACTTAGCACAGATACGCAGTATTTT
CDR3 protein: CASSADKLSTDTQYF

CDR3 length: 16
D gene: TRBD1
clone size: -
J gene: TRBJ2-6
V gene: TRBV7-9
CDR3 DNA: TGTGCCAGCAGCTCGGGACAGCTCTCTGGGGCCAACGTCCTGACTTTC
CDR3 protein: CASSSGQLSGANVLTF

CDR3 length: 14
D gene: -
clone size: -
J gene: TRBJ2-7
V gene: TRBV5-4
CDR3 DNA: TGTGCCAGCAGCTCTTCGTTTGCTTCCTACGAGCAGTACTTC
CDR3 protein: CASSSSFASYEQYF

CDR3 length: 14
D gene: -
clone size: -
J gene: TRBJ1-3
V gene: TRBV5-6
CDR3 DNA: TGTGCCAGCAGCTTGCAGGGTTACAGAAACACCATATATTTT
CDR3 protein: CASSLQGYRNTIYF

CDR3 length: 13
D gene: TRBD1
clone size: -
J gene: TRBJ2-7
V gene: TRBV30
CDR3 DNA: TGTGCCTGCTCCGGGACAGGGACCTACGAGCAGTACTTC
CDR3 protein: CACSGTGTYEQYF

CDR3 length: 14
D gene: -
clone size: -
J gene: TRBJ2-7
V gene: TRBV12-1
CDR3 DNA: TGTGCCAGCAGCCGTGGTAGCGAGACCTACGAGCAGTACTTC
CDR3 protein: CASSRGSETYEQYF

CDR3 length: 13
D gene: -
clone size: -
J gene: TRBJ2-3
V gene: TRBV27
CDR3 DNA: TGTGCCACCGGGACGTCGAGGCCAGATACGCAGTATTTT
CDR3 protein: CATGTSRPDTQYF

CDR3 length: 12
D gene: TRBD1
clone size: -
J gene: TRBJ1-1
V gene: TRBV25-1
CDR3 DNA: TGTGCCAGCAATCAGGGGGACACTGAAGCTTTCTTT
CDR3 protein: CASNQGDTEAFF

CDR3 length: 14
D gene: -
clone size: -
J gene: TRBJ2-5
V gene: TRBV28
CDR3 DNA: TGTGCCAGCAGCCCACTAGGGAGACGAGAGACCCAGTACTTC
CDR3 protein: CASSPLGRRETQYF

CDR3 length: 11
D gene: -
clone size: -
J gene: TRBJ2-1
V gene: TRBV28
CDR3 DNA: TGTGCCAGCAGTTTCCCATCGGGGCAGTTCTTC
CDR3 protein: CASSFPSGQFF

CDR3 length: 15
D gene: TRBD2
clone size: -
J gene: TRBJ2-7
V gene: TRBV5-4
CDR3 DNA: TGTGCCAGCAGCACGCCCGGGAGGCAGTCCTACGAGCAGTACTTC
CDR3 protein: CASSTPGRQSYEQYF

CDR3 length: 14
D gene: -
clone size: -
J gene: TRBJ2-1
V gene: TRBV18
CDR3 DNA: TGTGCCAGCTCACCTAGTGTCTCCTACAATGAGCAGTTCTTC
CDR3 protein: CASSPSVSYNEQFF

CDR3 length: 14
D gene: -
clone size: -
J gene: TRBJ2-3
V gene: TRBV27
CDR3 DNA: TGTGCCAGCAGCGATCGACTAGTTACAGATACGCAGTATTTT
CDR3 protein: CASSDRLVTDTQYF

CDR3 length: 15
D gene: TRBD1
clone size: -
J gene: TRBJ2-1
V gene: TRBV18
CDR3 DNA: TGTGCCAGCTCACGGGGACAGGGGTCCTACAATGAGCAGTTCTTC
CDR3 protein: CASSRGQGSYNEQFF

CDR3 length: 17
D gene: -
clone size: -
J gene: TRBJ2-7
V gene: TRBV27
CDR3 DNA: TGTGCCAGCAGTTTCCGGGGGCTCCGGCCAGGAGCCTACGAGCAGTACTTC
CDR3 protein: CASSFRGLRPGAYEQYF

CDR3 length: 14
D gene: -
clone size: once
J gene: TRBJ2-5
V gene: TRBV14
CDR3 DNA: TGTGCCAGCAGCCAAGTTAGAGGGATGGAGACCCAGTACTTC
CDR3 protein: CASSQVRGMETQYF

CDR3 length: 15
D gene: -
clone size: -
J gene: TRBJ2-2
V gene: TRBV5-1
CDR3 DNA: TGCGCCAGCAGCCCGACTACAGGGTACACCGGGGAGCTGTTTTTT
CDR3 protein: CASSPTTGYTGELFF

CDR3 length: 16
D gene: TRBD1
clone size: -
J gene: TRBJ2-5
V gene: TRBV28
CDR3 DNA: TGTGCCAGCAGTTTCCCCGTCCGGACAGGGCAAGAGACCCAGTACTTC
CDR3 protein: CASSFPVRTGQETQYF

CDR3 length: 16
D gene: -
clone size: -
J gene: TRBJ2-5
V gene: TRBV21-1
CDR3 DNA: TGTGCCAGCAGCGGGGGAACGGGAGGGCCGGGAGAGACCCAGTACTTC
CDR3 protein: CASSGGTGGPGETQYF

CDR3 length: 12
D gene: -
clone size: -
J gene: TRBJ2-3
V gene: TRBV19
CDR3 DNA: TGTGCCAGTGGACAAGCAAGAGATACGCAGTATTTT
CDR3 protein: CASGQARDTQYF

CDR3 length: 14
D gene: TRBD1
clone size: -
J gene: TRBJ2-7
V gene: TRBV5-1
CDR3 DNA: TGCGCCAGCAGCTCAGGGGGCAGTGCGTACGAGCAGTACTTC
CDR3 protein: CASSSGGSAYEQYF

CDR3 length: 18
D gene: TRBD2
clone size: -
J gene: TRBJ2-1
V gene: TRBV5-4
CDR3 DNA: TGTGCCAGCAGCTTGTATGGGACTAGTGGTCCTTCCTACAATGAGCAGTTCTTC
CDR3 protein: CASSLYGTSGPSYNEQFF

CDR3 length: 16
D gene: -
clone size: -
J gene: TRBJ1-2
V gene: TRBV13
CDR3 DNA: TGTGCCAGCAGACCCGCCTTGAGGGGGAAGAACTATGGCTACACCTTC
CDR3 protein: CASRPALRGKNYGYTF

CDR3 length: 13
D gene: TRBD1
clone size: -
J gene: TRBJ1-4
V gene: TRBV6-5
CDR3 DNA: TGTGCCATAGGGGACAGGGGCAATGAAAAACTGTTTTTT
CDR3 protein: CAIGDRGNEKLFF

CDR3 length: 16
D gene: -
clone size: -
J gene: TRBJ2-1
V gene: TRBV4-1
CDR3 DNA: TGCGCCAGCAGCCAAATTTCGATCCGGAGCTTTAGAGAGCAGTTCTTC
CDR3 protein: CASSQISIRSFREQFF

CDR3 length: 14
D gene: TRBD2
clone size: -
J gene: TRBJ2-1
V gene: TRBV10-3
CDR3 DNA: TGTGCCACCGTAGCGGGAGTGTCCTACAATGAGCAGTTCTTC
CDR3 protein: CATVAGVSYNEQFF

CDR3 length: 18
D gene: -
clone size: -
J gene: TRBJ2-3
V gene: TRBV9
CDR3 DNA: TGTGCCAGCAGCGTAGGCACCCCGACCCGAAGGTTGACAGATACGCAGTATTTT
CDR3 protein: CASSVGTPTRRLTDTQYF